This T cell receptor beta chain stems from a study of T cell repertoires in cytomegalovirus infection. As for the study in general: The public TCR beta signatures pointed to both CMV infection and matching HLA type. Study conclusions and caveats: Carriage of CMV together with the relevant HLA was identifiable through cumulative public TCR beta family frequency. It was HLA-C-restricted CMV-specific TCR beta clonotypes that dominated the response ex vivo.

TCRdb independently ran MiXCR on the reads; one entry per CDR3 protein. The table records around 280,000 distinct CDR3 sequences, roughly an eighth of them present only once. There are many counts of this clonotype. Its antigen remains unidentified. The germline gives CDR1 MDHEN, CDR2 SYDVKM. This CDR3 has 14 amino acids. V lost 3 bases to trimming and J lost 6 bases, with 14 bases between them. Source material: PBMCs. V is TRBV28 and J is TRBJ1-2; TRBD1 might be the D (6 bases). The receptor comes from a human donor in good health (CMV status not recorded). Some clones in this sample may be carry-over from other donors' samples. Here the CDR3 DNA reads TGTGCCAGCAGTTTCGCCGGGGGGGCCGATGGCTACACCTTC. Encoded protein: CASSFAGGADGYTF.